A single TCR beta chain is shown here with its context. The data were produced by immunoSEQ multiplex PCR, yet TCRdb's version contains in-frame clones alone and is incomplete. The sample records around 55,000 clones, approximately 84% being singletons. The CDR3 runs to 15 residues. With 2 bases removed from V and 0 bases from J, the gap between germline ends came to 11 bases. Germline assignment: CDR1 GTSNPN and CDR2 SVGIG (reference sequence). The sample belongs to a study of lymphopenia after photon versus proton radiotherapy. Sequencing was performed on peripheral blood, taken from a patient treated with proton-based radiotherapy. The clonotype originates from a man in his sixties with pancreatic cancer. The V gene is TRBV30, the J gene TRBJ1-3, with D unresolved. CDR3 bases: TGTGCCTGGAGTAATGAGAGGAGCTCTGGAAACACCATATATTTT. As protein: CAWSNERSSGNTIYF.